These 26 T cell receptor beta chains share one sample of origin, sequenced in a study of breast tumors, draining lymph nodes, adjacent tissues. Samples came from axillary lymph nodes draining the breast cancer. TCRdb reprocessed the multiplex PCR reads via MiXCR and lists one record per CDR3 protein. The sample holds under 250,000 distinct CDR3 sequences, around 32% seen once. The sample consisted of axillary lymph node tissue. The receptors come from a female donor with breast cancer. Some clones in this sample may be carry-over from other donors' samples.

This clonotype was counted many times. The gene calls are TRBV30 and TRBJ2-7, with D unresolved. Trimming shortened V by 4 bases and J by 6 bases, and 22 bases separated the two germline ends. The CDR3 length is 15 residues. Germline V gene lookup returns CDR1 GTSNPN and CDR2 SVGIG (reference sequence). CDR3 nucleotide sequence: TGTGCCTGGACAGAGCTGAGTCAGGTAAAGCCCGAGCAGTACTTC. It yields the protein CAWTELSQVKPEQYF.

A remark on this clonotype: This may be a read error, as it is one base from a much larger clone. The CDR3 DNA is TGTGCCAGTAGTCACCAGGGTACAGATGCGCAGTATTTT. Translated: CASSHQGTDAQYF. The chain has TRBV19 and TRBJ2-3, with TRBD1 as a possible D gene (5 bases). Germline values: CDR1 LNHDA, CDR2 SQIVND (reference sequence). The CDR3 sequence is 13 residues long. Combining the CDR3 with reference TRBV19 and TRBJ2-3 gives the whole variable domain DGGITQSPKYLFRKEGQNVTLSCEQNLNHDAMYWYRQDPGQGLRLIYYSQIVNDFQKGDIAEGYSVSREKKESFPLTVTSAQKNPTAFYLCASSHQGTDAQYFGPGTRLTVL.

As regards this clonotype: Given a much more abundant clone one base away, this may be a read error. This sequence joins TRBV5-4 and TRBJ2-3, with a tentative D call TRBD1 (7 bases). From germline, CDR1 is SGHNT and CDR2 YYREEE (reference sequence). V shed 4 bases and J shed 4 bases, with 13 bases lying between them. The CDR3 contains 14 residues. CDR3 nucleotides: TGTGCCAGCAGCGCGGGACAGACCCCAGATACGCAGTATTTT. Its translation is CASSAGQTPDTQYF.

This clonotype was counted ten times or more. This chain uses TRBV11-3 with TRBJ2-1, with D hard to call. Germline CDR1 and CDR2: SGHNT and YENEEA. Trimming removed 5 bases at V and 0 bases at J, with 5 bases between. This CDR3 has 13 residues. CDR3 bases: TGTGCCAGCAGCACAAGCTCCTACAATGAGCAGTTCTTC. It specifies CASSTSSYNEQFF.

The chain recombines TRBV7-9 with TRBJ2-3; possibly TRBD2 for D (6 bases). Germline loops: CDR1 SEHNR, CDR2 FQNEAQ (reference sequence). There are 17 residues in the CDR3. The V end was cut by 2 bases, the J end by 0 bases, with 15 bases between. The CDR3 sequence: CASSLIPGELSTDTQYF. In nucleotides, the CDR3 is TGTGCCAGCAGCTTAATACCGGGGGAATTAAGCACAGATACGCAGTATTTT.

This clonotype was found once. The gene calls are TRBV7-2 and TRBJ2-2; D is ambiguous. The germline V gene encodes CDR1 SGHTA and CDR2 FQGNSA. The CDR3 sequence is 17 residues long. The V end was cut by 1 base, the J end by 4 bases, with 16 bases between. In DNA, the CDR3 is TGTGCCAGCAGCTTAGGTCTGCGTAGGTTGGGCACCGGGGAGCTGTTTTTT. This translates into CASSLGLRRLGTGELFF.

The chain combines TRBV12-5 with TRBJ1-4; D ambiguous. CDR1 LGHNT and CDR2 FRNRAP come from the germline V gene. Between the trimmed V and J ends, which lost 4 bases and 1 base, there was a span of 13 bases. The CDR3 has 16 amino acids. The CDR3 DNA sequence: TGTGCTAGTGGTTCGGCCATAGCGGGAACTAATGAAAAACTGTTTTTT. Residues: CASGSAIAGTNEKLFF.

The chain carries TRBV30 and TRBJ1-1; D uncertain. The germline V gene encodes CDR1 GTSNPN and CDR2 SVGIG (reference sequence). Trimming removed 2 bases from V and 6 bases from J, with 7 bases in between. This CDR3 comprises 11 residues. The CDR3 DNA reads TGTGCCTGGAGTTATTCTTCTGAAGCTTTCTTT. This encodes CAWSYSSEAFF.

The chain combines TRBV6-6 with TRBJ2-3; D gene unclear. Judging by the DNA end, TRBJ1-1 fits better; the J call may be wrong. This CDR3 is built from 14 residues. Germline-derived CDR1 and CDR2 are MNHNY and SVGAGI (reference sequence). CDR3 sequence reads: CASSSERVGTEAFF. CDR3 in DNA: TGTGCCAGCAGCTCTGAGAGGGTCGGCACTGAAGCTTTCTTT.

As concerns this clonotype: This may come from a read error, since a much larger clone is one base off. The CDR3 spells CASSPLDHPAETPYF. DNA for the CDR3: TGTGCCAGCAGCCCCTTGGATCACCCAGCAGAGACCCCGTACTTC. The chain links TRBV9 to TRBJ2-5; no reliable D call. Germline V gives CDR1 SGDLS, CDR2 YYNGEE. This CDR3 is built from 15 residues.

A word on this clonotype: A single base separates this from a much larger clone, so it may be a read error. The chain uses TRBV14 and TRBJ2-1, with 8 positions matching TRBD1. Per germline, CDR1 SGHDN and CDR2 FVKESK. This CDR3 spans 16 amino acids. CDR3 DNA sequence: TGTGCCGGCAGCCACCCCAGGGGGCCCCTCTACAATGAGCAGTTCTTC. The encoded protein is CAGSHPRGPLYNEQFF. Variable domain in full (rest from reference TRBV14 and TRBJ2-1): EAGVTQFPSHSVIEKGQTVTLRCDPISGHDNLYWYRRVMGKEIKFLLHFVKESKQDESGMPNNRFLAERTGGTYSTLKVQPAELEDSGVYFCAGSHPRGPLYNEQFFGPGTRLTVL.

This clonotype was counted at least ten times. The chain combines TRBV11-2 with TRBJ2-1; TRBD2 agrees at 7 bases. The V and J ends lost 5 bases and 7 bases, in that order; junction bases with no gene match: 17. CDR1 and CDR2 from the germline V gene are SGHAT and FQNNGV. This CDR3 is 17 amino acids long. CDR3 sequence reads: CASSIDNRGLGWNEQFF. CDR3 nucleotides: TGTGCCAGCAGCATTGACAACAGAGGACTAGGGTGGAATGAGCAGTTCTTC.

Only a few counts were recorded for this clonotype. The chain combines TRBV28 with TRBJ1-5; tentative D call: TRBD1 (6 bases). This CDR3 comprises 16 residues. V was shortened by 5 bases and J by 0 bases, with 14 bases between the two germline ends. Germline V lookup: CDR1 MDHEN, CDR2 SYDVKM. The CDR3 here is CASSPGTSYSNQPQHF. The CDR3, as DNA: TGTGCCAGCAGTCCCGGGACATCTTATAGCAATCAGCCCCAGCATTTT.

Ten or more counts support this clonotype. The V gene is TRBV20-1, the J gene TRBJ2-2; D uncertain. The germline gives CDR1 DFQATT, CDR2 SNEGSKA (reference sequence). This CDR3 comprises 16 residues. Trimming stripped 0 bases from V and 0 bases from J, with 11 bases between. CDR3 protein: CSARDPLHSNTGELFF. The CDR3 DNA sequence: TGCAGTGCTAGAGATCCGCTTCATTCGAACACCGGGGAGCTGTTTTTT.

Many counts were recorded for this clonotype. The V gene is TRBV30, the J gene TRBJ2-2, with D possibly being TRBD2 (6 bases). The CDR3 consists of 14 residues. Germline-derived CDR1 and CDR2 are GTSNPN and SVGIG (reference sequence). The ends were cut back, 3 bases at V and 4 bases at J, with 12 bases in the middle. CDR3 sequence: CAWSVLAFTGELFF. CDR3 coding DNA: TGTGCCTGGAGCGTTCTAGCGTTCACCGGGGAGCTGTTTTTT.

V usage is TRBV7-3 and J usage is TRBJ2-3, with D unclear. Trimming took 1 base from V and 4 from J, leaving 15 bases between them. Germline lookup yields CDR1 SGHTA and CDR2 FQGTGA. This CDR3 has 16 residues. DNA for the CDR3: TGTGCCAGCAGCTTAAGGAACGCTCTAACTCCAGATACGCAGTATTTT. Protein: CASSLRNALTPDTQYF.

As concerns this clonotype: A much larger clone differs from this one at a single base, so this may be a read error. V is TRBV30 and J is TRBJ1-5; weak D call: TRBD1 (5 bases). Germline loops: CDR1 GTSNPN, CDR2 SVGIG (reference sequence). The CDR3 runs to 13 residues. Trimming stripped 3 bases from V and 3 bases from J, with 9 bases between. The CDR3 spells CAWSDSPNQPQHF. The CDR3 DNA reads TGTGCCTGGAGCGACAGCCCCAATCAGCCCCAGCATTTT. The full variable domain, completed using reference TRBV30 and TRBJ1-5, is SQTIHQWPATLVQPVGSPLSLECTVEGTSNPNLYWYRQAAGRGLQLLFYSVGIGQISSEVPQNLSASRPQDRQFILSSKKLLLSDSGFYLCAWSDSPNQPQHFGDGTRLSIL.

This clonotype was seen ten or more times. The chain couples TRBV20-1 to TRBJ1-2; D remains ambiguous. V gave up 5 bases and J gave up 4 bases, with 20 bases separating them. The CDR3 length is 15 residues. CDR1 DFQATT and CDR2 SNEGSKA come from the germline V gene (reference sequence). In DNA form, the CDR3 reads TGCAGTGCTTTCCATCCGGGCCCAAAATTCTATGGCTACACCTTC. It translates to CSAFHPGPKFYGYTF.

This clonotype has a handful of counts. The CDR3 region is CATRDTLKGNTEAFF. The CDR3 nucleotides are TGCGCCACCCGGGACACCTTAAAGGGGAACACTGAAGCTTTCTTT. J is TRBJ1-1 and V is TRBV5-1, with D perhaps matching TRBD1 (6 bases). The CDR3 loop spans 15 amino acids. Germline CDR1 and CDR2: SGHRS and YFSETQ. The V and J ends lost 9 bases and 1 base respectively, with 19 bases between them.

This clonotype was counted at least ten times. The V call is TRBV5-6, the J call TRBJ1-2; 9 positions agree with TRBD1. This CDR3 comprises 15 residues. V lost 1 base and J lost 8; bases outside the gene matches: 9. In germline, CDR1 is SGHDT, CDR2 YYEEEE. The chain's CDR3 is CASSLPPTGGRGYTF. The CDR3 DNA follows: TGTGCCAGCAGCTTGCCCCCGACAGGGGGTCGGGGCTACACCTTC.

As concerns this clonotype: This sequence may be a read error, since a much larger clone differs from it by one base. This chain connects TRBV3-1 to TRBJ2-5; D unclear. The CDR3 runs to 15 residues. Germline CDR1 LGHDT, CDR2 YNNKEL (reference sequence). V lost 0 bases, J lost 12 bases, and 20 bases lay in between. CDR3 sequence (DNA): TGTGCCAGCAGCCAAGATCGAAGGACCCACGGCACCAAGTACTTC. Translating it yields CASSQDRRTHGTKYF.

The V and J genes are TRBV9 and TRBJ1-4; perhaps TRBD1 as D (5 bases). The CDR3 spans 14 residues. Trimming took off 3 bases at V and 5 bases at J, with 11 bases between the two ends. Germline CDR1 reads SGDLS; CDR2 reads YYNGEE. CDR3: CASSAAGLNEKLFF. The CDR3 DNA reads TGTGCCAGCAGCGCAGCGGGGCTAAATGAAAAACTGTTTTTT.

On this clonotype itself: This may arise from a read error, as a much more abundant clone is one base away. The rearrangement links TRBV20-1 to TRBJ2-5; D is possibly TRBD1 or TRBD2 (6 bases each). The germline V gene encodes CDR1 DFQATT and CDR2 SNEGSKA (reference sequence). V shed 6 bases and J shed 7 bases, with 21 bases lying between them. The CDR3 extends over 14 amino acids. CDR3 sequence reads: CSAEGGSDLPTQYF. The CDR3 DNA reads TGCAGTGCGGAGGGGGGTTCCGATTTACCGACCCAGTACTTC.

This clonotype came up many times. The chain combines TRBV11-3 with TRBJ2-1; the D call may be TRBD1 or TRBD2 (6 bases each). Germline lookup yields CDR1 SGHNT and CDR2 YENEEA. Trimming shortened V by 5 bases and J by 10 bases, and 21 bases separated the two germline ends. This CDR3 is built from 15 residues. CDR3 loop: CASSPLGGTTREQFF. CDR3 coding DNA: TGTGCCAGCAGCCCCTTAGGGGGGACCACCCGGGAGCAGTTCTTC.

V usage is TRBV13 and J usage is TRBJ1-2, with a tentative D call TRBD1 (6 bases). The germline CDR1 and CDR2 sequences are PRHDT and FYEKMQ (reference sequence). The ends were cut back, 2 bases at V and 8 bases at J, with 9 bases in the middle. The CDR3 covers 12 residues. CDR3 DNA: TGTGCCAGCAGCTTAAGAGGGGGGGGCTACACCTTC. This encodes CASSLRGGGYTF. The full variable domain, in which reference TRBV13 and TRBJ1-2 provide the parts outside the CDR3, is AAGVIQSPRHLIKEKRETATLKCYPIPRHDTVYWYQQGPGQDPQFLISFYEKMQSDKGSIPDRFSAQQFSDYHSELNMSSLELGDSALYFCASSLRGGGYTFGSGTRLTVV.

This clonotype was detected many times. The chain joins TRBV5-6 to TRBJ2-5; D might be TRBD1 or TRBD2, each matching 7 bases. The germline V gene encodes CDR1 SGHDT and CDR2 YYEEEE. The CDR3 covers 18 residues. The V gene lost 0 bases and the J gene lost 5 bases, with 23 bases spanning the gap. The CDR3 sequence: CASSLGQGGTSARETQYF. CDR3 sequence (DNA): TGTGCCAGCAGCTTGGGGCAGGGGGGTACTAGCGCGCGGGAGACCCAGTACTTC. The variable domain in full, with the rest retrieved from reference TRBV5-6 and TRBJ2-5, is DAGVTQSPTHLIKTRGQQVTLRCSPKSGHDTVSWYQQALGQGPQFIFQYYEEEERQRGNFPDRFSGHQFPNYSSELNVNALLLGDSALYLCASSLGQGGTSARETQYFGPGTRLLVL.